This TCR beta chain is from a study of a mutant IDH1 vaccine in newly diagnosed glioma. Turning to the study itself: Sex distribution of treated patients was roughly 62% male and around 38% female; mean age was 40.4 years. Patients got radiotherapy, temozolomide, or both beforehand, and most got both. Study observations and caveats: Pseudoprogression seemed unlinked to shifts in top peripheral T cell clonotypes.

Concerning this clone: What it binds is unknown.

Data came from immunoSEQ multiplex PCR; TCRdb stores just in-frame clones and leaves some out. The sample has roughly 54,000 clones; 80% to 85% are singletons. CDR1 is SGHAT, CDR2 FQNNGV, per germline. V lost 2 bases, J lost 2 bases, and 7 bases lay in between. CDR3 length: 14 amino acids. The sample's time point: week 35, safety follow-up. Every vaccine dose comprised 300 ug of mutant IDH1 20-mer peptide plus topical imiquimod. All eight of the vaccinations patients received fell in weeks 1, 3, 5, 7, 11, 15, 19 and 23. V is TRBV11-2 and J is TRBJ1-3; D is undetermined. The source of this sequence is a young woman with glioma. The input for sequencing was PBMCs, taken from a glioma patient whose treatment included an IDH1 peptide vaccine. The CDR3 sequence is CASSLRGPGNTIYF. CDR3 coding DNA: TGTGCCAGCAGCTTACGAGGTCCTGGAAACACCATATATTTT.